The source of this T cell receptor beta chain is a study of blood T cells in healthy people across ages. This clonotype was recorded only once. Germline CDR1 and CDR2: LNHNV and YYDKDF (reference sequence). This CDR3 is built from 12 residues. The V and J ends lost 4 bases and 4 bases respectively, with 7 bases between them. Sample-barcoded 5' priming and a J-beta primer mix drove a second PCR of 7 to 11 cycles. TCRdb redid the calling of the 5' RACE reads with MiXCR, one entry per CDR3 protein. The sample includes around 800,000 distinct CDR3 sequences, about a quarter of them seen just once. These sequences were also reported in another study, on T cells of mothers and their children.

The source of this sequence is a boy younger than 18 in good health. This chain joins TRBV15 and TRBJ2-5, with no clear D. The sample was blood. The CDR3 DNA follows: TGTGCCACCAGCAACCCCGGAGAGACCCAGTACTTC. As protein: CATSNPGETQYF.